This T cell receptor (beta chain) was found in a study of T-cell memory formation after mild COVID-19. Study outcomes and limitations: Day 15 to 85 contracting clones showed balanced CD4/CD8; later expanders leaned CD4+. Memory from before infection featured some responding clones, which suggests cross-reactive memory joined.

MiXCR, run by TCRdb on the 5' RACE reads, gives a single entry per CDR3 protein. The top ten clones hold 8.1% of a sample with about 560,000 distinct CDR3 sequences, roughly a sixth of them seen once. Concerning this clonotype: The antigen is undetermined.

Sequencing used PBMCs or a T cell subset sorted from them (not recorded which). This TCR derives from an adult woman who had mild COVID-19 (a few samples of this study predate the infection). Cell type and time point are not known.

The CDR3: CASTGGSSGNTIYF. CDR3 bases: TGCGCCAGCACGGGGGGCAGCTCTGGAAACACCATATATTTT. The rearrangement joins TRBV4-1 to TRBJ1-3, with D possibly TRBD1 on 6 matching bases. Germline V gene sequence: CDR1 MGHRA, CDR2 YSYEKL. Trimming took off 7 bases at V and 0 bases at J, with 10 bases between the two ends. The CDR3 length is 14 residues.